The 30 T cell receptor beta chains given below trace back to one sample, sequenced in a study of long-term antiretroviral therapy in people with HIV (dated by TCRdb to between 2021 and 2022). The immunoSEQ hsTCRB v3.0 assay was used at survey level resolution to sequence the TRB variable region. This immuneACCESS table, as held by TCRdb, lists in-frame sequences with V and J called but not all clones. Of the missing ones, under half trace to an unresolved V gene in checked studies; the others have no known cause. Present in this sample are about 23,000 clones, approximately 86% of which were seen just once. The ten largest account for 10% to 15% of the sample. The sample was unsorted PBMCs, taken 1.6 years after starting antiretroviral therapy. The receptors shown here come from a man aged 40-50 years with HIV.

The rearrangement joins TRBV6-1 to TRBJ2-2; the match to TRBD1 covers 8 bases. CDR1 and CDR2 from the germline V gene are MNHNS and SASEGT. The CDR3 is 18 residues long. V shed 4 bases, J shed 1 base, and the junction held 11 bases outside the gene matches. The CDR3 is CASSVDLDRGRNTGELFF. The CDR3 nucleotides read TGTGCCAGCAGTGTTGACCTAGACAGGGGCCGGAACACCGGGGAGCTGTTTTTT.

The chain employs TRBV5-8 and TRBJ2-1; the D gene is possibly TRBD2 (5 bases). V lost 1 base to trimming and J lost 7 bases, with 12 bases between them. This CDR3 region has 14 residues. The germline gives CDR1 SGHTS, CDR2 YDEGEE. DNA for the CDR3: TGTGCCAGCAGCTTGTTGGCTAGCTGGAATGAGCAGTTCTTC. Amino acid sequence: CASSLLASWNEQFF.

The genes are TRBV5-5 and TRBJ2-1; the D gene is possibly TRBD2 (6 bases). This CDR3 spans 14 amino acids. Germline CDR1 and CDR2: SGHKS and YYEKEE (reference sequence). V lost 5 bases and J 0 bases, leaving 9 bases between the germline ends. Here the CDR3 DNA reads TGTGCCAGCAGGAAGGGAGGCTCCTACAATGAGCAGTTCTTC. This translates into CASRKGGSYNEQFF.

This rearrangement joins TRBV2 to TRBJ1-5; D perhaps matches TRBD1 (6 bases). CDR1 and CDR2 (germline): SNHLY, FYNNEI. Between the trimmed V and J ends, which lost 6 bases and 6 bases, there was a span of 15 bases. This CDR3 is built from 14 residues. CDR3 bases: TGTGCCAGCAGCGCAAACAGGGTTATTCAGCCCCAGCATTTT. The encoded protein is CASSANRVIQPQHF.

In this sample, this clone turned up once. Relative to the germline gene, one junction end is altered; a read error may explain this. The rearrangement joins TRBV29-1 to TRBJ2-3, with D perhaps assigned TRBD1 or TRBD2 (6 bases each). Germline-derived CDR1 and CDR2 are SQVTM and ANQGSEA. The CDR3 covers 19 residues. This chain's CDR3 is CSVDPRGGRTTSSTVTQYF. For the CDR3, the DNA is TGCAGCGTTGACCCCAGGGGAGGACGGACAACAAGCAGCACAGTTACGCAGTATTTT.

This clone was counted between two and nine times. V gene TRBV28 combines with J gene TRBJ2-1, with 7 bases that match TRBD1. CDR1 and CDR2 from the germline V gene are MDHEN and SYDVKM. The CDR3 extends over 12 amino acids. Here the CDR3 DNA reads TGTGCTTCCTGGGACAGATACAATGAGCAGTTCTTC. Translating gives CASWDRYNEQFF.

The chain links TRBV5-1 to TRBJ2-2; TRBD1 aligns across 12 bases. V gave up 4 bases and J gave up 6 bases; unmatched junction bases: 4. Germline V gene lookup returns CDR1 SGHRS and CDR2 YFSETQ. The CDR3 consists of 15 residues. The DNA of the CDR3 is TGCGCCAGCAGCCTCCGGGACAGGGGGCCCGGGGAGCTGTTTTTT. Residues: CASSLRDRGPGELFF.

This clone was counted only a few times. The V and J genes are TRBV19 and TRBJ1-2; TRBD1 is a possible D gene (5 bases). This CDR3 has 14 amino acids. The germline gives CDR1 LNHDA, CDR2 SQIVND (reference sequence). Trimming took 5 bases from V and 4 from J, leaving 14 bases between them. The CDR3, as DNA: TGTGCCAGTAGTCTCCCGGGGGAGGTCTATGGCTACACCTTC. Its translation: CASSLPGEVYGYTF.

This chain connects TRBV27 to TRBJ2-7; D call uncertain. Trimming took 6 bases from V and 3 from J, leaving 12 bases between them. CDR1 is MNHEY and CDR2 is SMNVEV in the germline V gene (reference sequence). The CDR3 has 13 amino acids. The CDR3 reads CASSARTNYEQYF. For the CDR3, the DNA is TGTGCCAGCAGCGCAAGGACCAACTACGAGCAGTACTTC.

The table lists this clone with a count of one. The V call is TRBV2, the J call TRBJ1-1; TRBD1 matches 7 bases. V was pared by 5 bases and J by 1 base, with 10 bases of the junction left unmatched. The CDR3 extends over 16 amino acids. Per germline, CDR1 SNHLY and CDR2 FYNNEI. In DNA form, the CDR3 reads TGTGCCAGCAGTCTCACAGGGGCTACTGGGAACACTGAAGCTTTCTTT. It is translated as CASSLTGATGNTEAFF.

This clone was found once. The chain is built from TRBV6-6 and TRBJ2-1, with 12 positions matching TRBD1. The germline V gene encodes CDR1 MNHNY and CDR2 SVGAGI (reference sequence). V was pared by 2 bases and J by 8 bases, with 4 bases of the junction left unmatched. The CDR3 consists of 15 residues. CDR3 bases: TGTGCCAGCAGTTACGGGACAGGGGGCATGGATGAGCAGTTCTTC. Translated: CASSYGTGGMDEQFF.

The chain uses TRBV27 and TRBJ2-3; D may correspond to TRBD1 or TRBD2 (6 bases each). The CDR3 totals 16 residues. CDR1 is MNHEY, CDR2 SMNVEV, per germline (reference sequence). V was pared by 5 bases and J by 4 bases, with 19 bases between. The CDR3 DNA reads TGTGCCAGCAGTCTTATCCCCGACGGGGGCGCAGATACGCAGTATTTT. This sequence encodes CASSLIPDGGADTQYF.

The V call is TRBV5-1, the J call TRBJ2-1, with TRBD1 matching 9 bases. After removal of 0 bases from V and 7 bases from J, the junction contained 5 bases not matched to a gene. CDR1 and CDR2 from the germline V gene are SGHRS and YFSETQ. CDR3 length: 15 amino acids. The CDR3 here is CASSLDRGLVNEQFF. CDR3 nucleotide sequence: TGCGCCAGCAGCTTGGACAGGGGGCTCGTGAATGAGCAGTTCTTC.

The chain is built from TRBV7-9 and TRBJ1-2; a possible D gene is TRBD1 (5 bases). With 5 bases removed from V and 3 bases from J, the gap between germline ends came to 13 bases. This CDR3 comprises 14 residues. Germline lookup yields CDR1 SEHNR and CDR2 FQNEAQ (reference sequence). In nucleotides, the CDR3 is TGTGCCAGCAGCGCGCGGGACCCCTACTATGGCTACACCTTC. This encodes CASSARDPYYGYTF.

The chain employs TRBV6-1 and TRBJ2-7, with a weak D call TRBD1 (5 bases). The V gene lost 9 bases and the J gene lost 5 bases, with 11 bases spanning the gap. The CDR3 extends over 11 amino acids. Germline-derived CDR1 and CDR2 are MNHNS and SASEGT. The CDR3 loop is CASRGQNEQYF. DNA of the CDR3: TGTGCCAGTAGAGGACAAAACGAGCAGTACTTC.

The CDR3 DNA follows: TGTGCCAGCTCACCACCCGGGGGGGTTCTTTACGAGCAGTACTTC. It encodes CASSPPGGVLYEQYF. V is TRBV18 and J is TRBJ2-7; TRBD2 agrees at 8 bases. CDR1 is KGHSH, CDR2 LQKENI, per germline. The CDR3 is made up of 15 amino acids. J was trimmed by 4 bases and V by 0 bases; bases with no gene match: 5.

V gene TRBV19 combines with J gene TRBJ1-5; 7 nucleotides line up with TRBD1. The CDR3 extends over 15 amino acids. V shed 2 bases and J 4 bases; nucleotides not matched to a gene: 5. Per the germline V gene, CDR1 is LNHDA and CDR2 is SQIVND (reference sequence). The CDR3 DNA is TGTGCCAGTAGTATACGAACAGGGGATAATCAGCCCCAGCATTTT. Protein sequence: CASSIRTGDNQPQHF.

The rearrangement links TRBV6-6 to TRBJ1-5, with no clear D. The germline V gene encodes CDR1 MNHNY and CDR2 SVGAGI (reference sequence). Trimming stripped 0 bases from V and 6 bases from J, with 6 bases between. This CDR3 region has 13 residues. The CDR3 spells CASSYSASQPQHF. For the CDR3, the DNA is TGTGCCAGCAGTTACTCCGCTTCTCAGCCCCAGCATTTT.

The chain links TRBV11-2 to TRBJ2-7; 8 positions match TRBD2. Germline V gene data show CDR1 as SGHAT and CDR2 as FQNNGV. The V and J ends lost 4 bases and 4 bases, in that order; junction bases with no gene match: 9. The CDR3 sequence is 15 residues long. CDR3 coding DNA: TGTGCCAGCAGCTGGAGTAGCGGGACCTTTTACGAGCAGTACTTC. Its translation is CASSWSSGTFYEQYF.

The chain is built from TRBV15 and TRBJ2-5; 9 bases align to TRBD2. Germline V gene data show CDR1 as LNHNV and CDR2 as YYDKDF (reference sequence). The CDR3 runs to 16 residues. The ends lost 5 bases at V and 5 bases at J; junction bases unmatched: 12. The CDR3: CATSAFEREDWETQYF. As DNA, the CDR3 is TGTGCCACCAGCGCATTTGAGCGGGAGGACTGGGAGACCCAGTACTTC.

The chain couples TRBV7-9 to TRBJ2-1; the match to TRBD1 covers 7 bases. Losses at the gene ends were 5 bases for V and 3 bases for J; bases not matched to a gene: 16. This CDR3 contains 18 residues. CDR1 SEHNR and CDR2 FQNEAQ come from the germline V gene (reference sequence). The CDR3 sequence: CASSPPLFGTEDYNEQFF. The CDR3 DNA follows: TGTGCCAGCAGCCCCCCCCTATTCGGGACAGAGGACTACAATGAGCAGTTCTTC.

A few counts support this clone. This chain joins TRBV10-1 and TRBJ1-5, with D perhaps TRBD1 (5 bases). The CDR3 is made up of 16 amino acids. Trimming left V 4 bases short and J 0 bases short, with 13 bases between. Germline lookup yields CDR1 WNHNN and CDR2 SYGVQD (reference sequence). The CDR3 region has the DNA TGCGCCAGCAGTGGTCCCGACAGTAATAGCAATCAGCCCCAGCATTTT. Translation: CASSGPDSNSNQPQHF.

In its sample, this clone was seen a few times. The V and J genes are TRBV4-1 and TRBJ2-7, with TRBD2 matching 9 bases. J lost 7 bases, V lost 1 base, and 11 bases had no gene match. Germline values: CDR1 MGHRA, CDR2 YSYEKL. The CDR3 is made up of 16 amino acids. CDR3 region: CASSQGTSDPQREQYF. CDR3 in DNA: TGCGCCAGCAGCCAAGGGACTAGCGACCCGCAAAGGGAGCAGTACTTC.

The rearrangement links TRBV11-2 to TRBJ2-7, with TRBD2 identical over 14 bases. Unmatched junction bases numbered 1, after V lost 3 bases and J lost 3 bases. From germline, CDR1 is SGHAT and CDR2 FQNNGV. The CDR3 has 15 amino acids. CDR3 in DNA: TGTGCCAGCAGCTTTGGGACTAGCGGGAGCTACGAGCAGTACTTC. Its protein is CASSFGTSGSYEQYF.

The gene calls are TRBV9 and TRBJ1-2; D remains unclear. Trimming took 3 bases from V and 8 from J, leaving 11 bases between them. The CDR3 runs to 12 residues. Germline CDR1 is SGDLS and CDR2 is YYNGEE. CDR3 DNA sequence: TGTGCCAGCAGCGCCAGCAGCCGAGGCTACACCTTC. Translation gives CASSASSRGYTF. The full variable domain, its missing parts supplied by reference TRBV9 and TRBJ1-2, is DSGVTQTPKHLITATGQRVTLRCSPRSGDLSVYWYQQSLDQGLQFLIQYYNGEERAKGNILERFSAQQFPDLHSELNLSSLELGDSALYFCASSASSRGYTFGSGTRLTVV.

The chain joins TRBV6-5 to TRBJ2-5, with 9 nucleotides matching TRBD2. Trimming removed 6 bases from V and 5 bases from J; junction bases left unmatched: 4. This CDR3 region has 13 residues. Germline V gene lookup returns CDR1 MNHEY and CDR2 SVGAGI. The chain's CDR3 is CASSLAGWETQYF. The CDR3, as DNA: TGTGCCAGCAGCCTAGCGGGATGGGAGACCCAGTACTTC.

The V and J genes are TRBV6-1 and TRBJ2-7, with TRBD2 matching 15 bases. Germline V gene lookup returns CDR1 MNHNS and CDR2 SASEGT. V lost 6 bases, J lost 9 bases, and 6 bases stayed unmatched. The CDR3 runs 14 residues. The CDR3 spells CASSGLAGGPVQYF. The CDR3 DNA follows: TGTGCCAGCAGCGGACTAGCGGGAGGGCCTGTGCAGTACTTC.

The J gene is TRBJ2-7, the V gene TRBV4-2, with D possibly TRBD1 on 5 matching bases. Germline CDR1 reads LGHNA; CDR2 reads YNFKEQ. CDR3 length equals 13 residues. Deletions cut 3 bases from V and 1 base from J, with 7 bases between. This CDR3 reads CASSQDTSYEQYF. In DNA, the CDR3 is TGTGCCAGCAGCCAGGACACTTCCTACGAGCAGTACTTC.

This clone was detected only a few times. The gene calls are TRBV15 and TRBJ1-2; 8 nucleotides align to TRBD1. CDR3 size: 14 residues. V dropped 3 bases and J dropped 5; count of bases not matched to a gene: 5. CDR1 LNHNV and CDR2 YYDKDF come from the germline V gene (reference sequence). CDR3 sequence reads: CATSSGTGLYGYTF. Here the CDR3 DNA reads TGTGCCACCAGCAGTGGGACAGGACTTTATGGCTACACCTTC.

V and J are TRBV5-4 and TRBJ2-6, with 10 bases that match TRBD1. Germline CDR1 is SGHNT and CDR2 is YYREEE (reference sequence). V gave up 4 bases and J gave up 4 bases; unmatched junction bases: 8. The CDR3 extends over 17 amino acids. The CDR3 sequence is CASSRGTGVAGANVLTF. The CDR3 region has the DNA TGTGCCAGCAGCCGCGGGACAGGGGTAGCCGGGGCCAACGTCCTGACTTTC. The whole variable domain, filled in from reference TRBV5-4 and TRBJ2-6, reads ETGVTQSPTHLIKTRGQQVTLRCSSQSGHNTVSWYQQALGQGPQFIFQYYREEENGRGNFPPRFSGLQFPNYSSELNVNALELDDSALYLCASSRGTGVAGANVLTFGAGSRLTVL.